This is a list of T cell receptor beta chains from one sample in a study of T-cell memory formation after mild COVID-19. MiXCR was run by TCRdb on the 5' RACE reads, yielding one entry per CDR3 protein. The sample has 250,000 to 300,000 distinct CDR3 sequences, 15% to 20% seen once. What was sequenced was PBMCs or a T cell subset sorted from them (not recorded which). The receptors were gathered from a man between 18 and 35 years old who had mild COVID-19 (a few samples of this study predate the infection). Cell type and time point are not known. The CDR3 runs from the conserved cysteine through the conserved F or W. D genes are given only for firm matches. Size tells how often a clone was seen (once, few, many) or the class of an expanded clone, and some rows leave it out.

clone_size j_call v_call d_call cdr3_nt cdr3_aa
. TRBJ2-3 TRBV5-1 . TGCGCCAGCAGCTTGGCCTTACCCACAGATACGCAGTATTTT CASSLALPTDTQYF
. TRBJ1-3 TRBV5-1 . TGCGCCAGCAGCTTAGGGACTGGAAACACCATATATTTT CASSLGTGNTIYF
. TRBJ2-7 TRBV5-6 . TGTGCCAGCAGCTTGAGGCCCCTTCCCGAGCAGTACTTC CASSLRPLPEQYF
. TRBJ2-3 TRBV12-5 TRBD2 TGTGCTAGTGGTTTTGGACTAGCGGGGGGTAGAAGCACAGATACGCAGTATTTT CASGFGLAGGRSTDTQYF
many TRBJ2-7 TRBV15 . TGTGCCACCAGCAGAGTAATGGCAGGGCGAACTGGCGAGCAGTACTTC CATSRVMAGRTGEQYF
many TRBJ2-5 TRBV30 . TGTGCCTCCGCTTTCGATAGCCTGGAGACCCAGTACTTC CASAFDSLETQYF
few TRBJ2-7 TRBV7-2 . TGTGCCAGCAGCGCGGCCGGGGGGCCCTACGAGCAGTACTTC CASSAAGGPYEQYF
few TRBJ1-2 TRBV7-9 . TGTGCCAGCAGCTTAGCACAGGTTTATGGCTACACCTTC CASSLAQVYGYTF
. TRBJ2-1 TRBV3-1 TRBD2 TGTGCCAGCAGCCAAGCATCCGGCGGGGGGACTTACAATGAGCAGTTCTTC CASSQASGGGTYNEQFF
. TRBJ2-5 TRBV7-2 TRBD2 TGTGCCAGCAGCCCACGCGGGGGGGGCCTCCAAGAGACCCAGTACTTC CASSPRGGGLQETQYF
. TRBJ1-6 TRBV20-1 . TGCAGTGCTAGTGGCAGGGCGAATTCACCCCTCCACTTT CSASGRANSPLHF
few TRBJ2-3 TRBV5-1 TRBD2 TGCGCCAGCAGCTTGGCCCCGGCGGGGGGGCAAGATACGCAGTATTTT CASSLAPAGGQDTQYF
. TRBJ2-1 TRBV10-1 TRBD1 TGCGCCAGCAGTGAGGCGGGGACAGGGGCAAAAAATGAGCAGTTCTTC CASSEAGTGAKNEQFF
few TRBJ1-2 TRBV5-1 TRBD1 TGCGCCAGCAGTTCCGGGCAGGGGGCCACTAGTGGCTACACCTTC CASSSGQGATSGYTF
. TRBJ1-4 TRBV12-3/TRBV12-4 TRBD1 TGTGCCAGCAGAACGGACAGGGGGAATGAAAAACTGTTTTTT CASRTDRGNEKLFF
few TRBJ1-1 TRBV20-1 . TGCAGCCAACAGGTGGGAAACACTGAAGCTTTCTTT CSQQVGNTEAFF
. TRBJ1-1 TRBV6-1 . TGTGCCAGCAGTGATCAGGCAGGGACGAACACTGAAGCTTTCTTT CASSDQAGTNTEAFF
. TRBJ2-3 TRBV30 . TGTGCCTGGAGTCTCAGGGGAGGCACAGATACGCAGTATTTT CAWSLRGGTDTQYF
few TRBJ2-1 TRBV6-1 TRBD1 TGTGCCAGCAGTGAAGGGACAGGGGGCAATGAGCAGTTCTTC CASSEGTGGNEQFF
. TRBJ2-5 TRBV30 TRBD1 TGTGCCTGGACTAGGACAGGTGGAGAGACCCAGTACTTC CAWTRTGGETQYF